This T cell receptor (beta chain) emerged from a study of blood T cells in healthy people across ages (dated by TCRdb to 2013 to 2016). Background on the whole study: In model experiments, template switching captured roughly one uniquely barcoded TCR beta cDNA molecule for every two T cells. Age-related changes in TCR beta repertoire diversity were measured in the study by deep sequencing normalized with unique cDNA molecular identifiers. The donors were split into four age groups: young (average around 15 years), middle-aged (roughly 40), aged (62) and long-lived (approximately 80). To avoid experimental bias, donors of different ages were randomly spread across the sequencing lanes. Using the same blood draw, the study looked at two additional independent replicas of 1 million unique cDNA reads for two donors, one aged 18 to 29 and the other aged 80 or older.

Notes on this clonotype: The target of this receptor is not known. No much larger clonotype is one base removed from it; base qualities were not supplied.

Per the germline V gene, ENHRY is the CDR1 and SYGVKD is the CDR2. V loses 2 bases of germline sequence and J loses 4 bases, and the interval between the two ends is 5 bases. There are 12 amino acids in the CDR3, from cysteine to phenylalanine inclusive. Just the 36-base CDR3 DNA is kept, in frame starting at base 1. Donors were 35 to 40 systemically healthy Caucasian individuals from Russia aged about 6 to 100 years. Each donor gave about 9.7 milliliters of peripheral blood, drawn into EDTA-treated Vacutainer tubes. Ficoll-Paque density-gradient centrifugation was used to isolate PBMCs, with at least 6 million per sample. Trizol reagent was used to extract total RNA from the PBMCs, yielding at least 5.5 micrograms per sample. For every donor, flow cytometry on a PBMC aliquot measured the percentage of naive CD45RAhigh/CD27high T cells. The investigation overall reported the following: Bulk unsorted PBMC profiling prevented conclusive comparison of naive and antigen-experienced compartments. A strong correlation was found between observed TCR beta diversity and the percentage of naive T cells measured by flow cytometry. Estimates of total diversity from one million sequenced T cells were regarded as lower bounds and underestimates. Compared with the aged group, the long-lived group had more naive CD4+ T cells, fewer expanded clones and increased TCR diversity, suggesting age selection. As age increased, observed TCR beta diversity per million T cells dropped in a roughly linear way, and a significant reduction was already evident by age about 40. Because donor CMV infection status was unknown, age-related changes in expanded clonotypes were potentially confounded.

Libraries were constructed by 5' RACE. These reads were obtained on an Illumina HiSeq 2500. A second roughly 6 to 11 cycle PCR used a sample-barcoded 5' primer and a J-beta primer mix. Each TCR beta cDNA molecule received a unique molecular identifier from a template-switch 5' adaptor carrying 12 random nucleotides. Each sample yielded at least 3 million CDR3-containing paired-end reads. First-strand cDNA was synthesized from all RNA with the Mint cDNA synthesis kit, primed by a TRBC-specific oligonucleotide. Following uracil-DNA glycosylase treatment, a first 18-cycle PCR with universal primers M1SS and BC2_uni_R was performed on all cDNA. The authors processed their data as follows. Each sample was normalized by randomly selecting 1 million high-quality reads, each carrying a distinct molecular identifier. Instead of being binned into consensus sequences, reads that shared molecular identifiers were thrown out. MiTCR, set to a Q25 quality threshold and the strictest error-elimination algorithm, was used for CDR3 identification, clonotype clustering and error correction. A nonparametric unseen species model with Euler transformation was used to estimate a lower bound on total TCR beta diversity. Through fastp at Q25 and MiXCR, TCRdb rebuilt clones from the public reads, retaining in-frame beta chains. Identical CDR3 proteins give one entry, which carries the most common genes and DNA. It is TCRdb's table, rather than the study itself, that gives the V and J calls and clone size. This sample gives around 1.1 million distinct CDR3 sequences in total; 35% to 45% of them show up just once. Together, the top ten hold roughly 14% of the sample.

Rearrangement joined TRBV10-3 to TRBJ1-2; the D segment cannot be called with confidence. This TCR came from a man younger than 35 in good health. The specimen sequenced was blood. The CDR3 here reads CAISETVYGYTF. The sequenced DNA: TGTGCCATCAGTGAGACGGTCTATGGCTACACCTTC.